The 30 T cell receptor beta chains in this list originate from one sample, sequenced in a study of siplizumab effects on memory and regulatory T cells. TCRdb's table, derived via immunoSEQ multiplex PCR, lists solely in-frame clones and lacks some. The sample contains some 100,000 clones, 90% to 95% of which appear only once. The material sequenced was Tregs sorted from blood. The receptors stem from a human donor in good health.

This chain uses TRBV20-1 with TRBJ1-3; TRBD1 agrees at 7 bases. Trimming took 5 bases from V and 8 from J; bases not matched to a gene: 3. The length of the CDR3 is 11 residues. Germline loops: CDR1 DFQATT, CDR2 SNEGSKA (reference sequence). Here the CDR3 reads CSARQGDTIYF. The CDR3 DNA sequence: TGCAGTGCTCGCCAGGGGGACACCATATATTTT.

The J gene is TRBJ1-1, the V gene TRBV2; 7 bases line up with TRBD1. This CDR3 contains 14 residues. Germline V lookup: CDR1 SNHLY, CDR2 FYNNEI. V lost 6 bases, J lost 5 bases, and 9 bases stayed unmatched. The CDR3 protein is CASRQGNIGTEAFF. The DNA of the CDR3 is TGTGCCAGCAGACAGGGGAATATCGGGACTGAAGCTTTCTTT.

This chain uses TRBV7-9 with TRBJ2-1; 7 bases are shared with TRBD1. The trim removed 3 bases at V and 1 base at J, leaving 3 bases unmatched. The germline gives CDR1 SEHNR, CDR2 FQNEAQ (reference sequence). CDR3 length equals 15 residues. This chain's CDR3 is CASSLQGESYNEQFF. As DNA, the CDR3 is TGTGCCAGCAGCTTGCAGGGGGAATCCTACAATGAGCAGTTCTTC.

The chain combines TRBV5-5 with TRBJ2-7, with D unresolved. This CDR3 contains 15 residues. Germline CDR1 SGHKS, CDR2 YYEKEE (reference sequence). V gave up 1 base and J gave up 4 bases, with 15 bases separating them. The CDR3 DNA reads TGTGCCAGCAGCTTGAGGTTAGGGTTAAGGTACGAGCAGTACTTC. Its translation: CASSLRLGLRYEQYF.

The chain uses TRBV28 and TRBJ2-2; 9 nucleotides line up with TRBD1. V shed 2 bases and J 7 bases; nucleotides not matched to a gene: 5. CDR1 and CDR2 from the germline V gene are MDHEN and SYDVKM. The CDR3 consists of 15 residues. Here the CDR3 reads CASSLGTGIHGELFF. In DNA form, the CDR3 reads TGTGCCAGCAGTTTAGGGACAGGGATTCACGGGGAGCTGTTTTTT.

J is TRBJ1-2 and V is TRBV27; TRBD1 matches 10 bases. There are 15 residues in the CDR3. CDR1 and CDR2 from the germline V gene are MNHEY and SMNVEV (reference sequence). The V and J ends lost 2 bases and 4 bases, in that order; junction bases with no gene match: 4. CDR3 coding DNA: TGTGCCAGCAGTTTAGGGACAGGGGACCTCTATGGCTACACCTTC. Translation: CASSLGTGDLYGYTF.

This chain joins TRBV5-1 and TRBJ1-1; 7 positions match TRBD1. The CDR3 consists of 14 residues. CDR1 SGHRS and CDR2 YFSETQ come from the germline V gene. J lost 5 bases, V lost 7 bases, and 11 bases had no gene match. In nucleotides, the CDR3 is TGCGCCAGCCTTAGAGAGGGGGCGAGTACTGAAGCTTTCTTT. Translating gives CASLREGASTEAFF.

The CDR3: CASSSRDFLSYNEQFF. The CDR3 coding sequence is TGTGCCAGTAGTAGCCGGGACTTTCTCTCCTACAATGAGCAGTTCTTC. J is TRBJ2-1 and V is TRBV19; tentatively, D is TRBD2 (6 bases). Germline CDR1 and CDR2: LNHDA and SQIVND (reference sequence). V was cut by 4 bases and J by 0 bases, with 13 bases left in between. There are 16 residues in the CDR3.

The chain combines TRBV7-9 with TRBJ1-1; D not certain. The CDR3 is 12 residues long. Trimming pared 2 bases from V and 7 bases from J, leaving 8 bases between. In germline, CDR1 is SEHNR, CDR2 FQNEAQ (reference sequence). CDR3 amino acids: CASSLIGFEAFF. CDR3 in DNA: TGTGCCAGCAGCTTAATAGGATTTGAAGCTTTCTTT.

Here the CDR3 reads CASSPRQLNYGYTF. CDR3 DNA: TGTGCCAGCTCACCGCGGCAGCTGAACTATGGCTACACCTTC. The rearrangement links TRBV18 to TRBJ1-2, with no clear D. The CDR3 contains 14 residues. Germline CDR1 is KGHSH and CDR2 is LQKENI. Trimming stripped 3 bases from V and 2 bases from J, with 10 bases between.

This chain links TRBV28 with TRBJ1-2, with TRBD1 matching over 9 bases. After removal of 7 bases from V and 7 bases from J, the junction contained 10 bases not matched to a gene. CDR1 and CDR2 (germline): MDHEN, SYDVKM. This CDR3 spans 14 amino acids. The CDR3 coding sequence is TGTGCCAGCATTACAGGGGGCGCCCGGAGTGGCTACACCTTC. Translating gives CASITGGARSGYTF.

This clone came up once. This rearrangement joins TRBV7-3 to TRBJ2-1; D might be TRBD2 (5 bases). V shed 5 bases and J shed 6 bases, with 14 bases lying between them. This CDR3 is 14 amino acids long. Germline values: CDR1 SGHTA, CDR2 FQGTGA. The CDR3 sequence is CASSPPGLSNEQFF. The CDR3 DNA reads as TGTGCCAGCAGCCCCCCGGGATTGTCCAATGAGCAGTTCTTC.

J is TRBJ2-7 and V is TRBV6-6; D call uncertain. Germline V gene lookup returns CDR1 MNHNY and CDR2 SVGAGI (reference sequence). V lost 2 bases and J 3 bases, leaving 8 bases between the germline ends. The CDR3 extends over 13 amino acids. The CDR3 bases are TGTGCCAGCAGTTACGGGCCCCGCTACGAGCAGTACTTC. Translating it yields CASSYGPRYEQYF.

This chain connects TRBV27 to TRBJ2-7, with TRBD2 identical over 7 bases. The germline gives CDR1 MNHEY, CDR2 SMNVEV (reference sequence). This CDR3 is built from 17 residues. V trimming: 5 bases; J trimming: 2 bases; junction bases outside the gene matches: 15. CDR3 protein: CASSQLPLAGKAYEQYF. In DNA, the CDR3 is TGTGCCAGCAGTCAGCTCCCCTTAGCGGGCAAGGCCTACGAGCAGTACTTC.

This clone was seen only a few times. The CDR3 DNA sequence: TGCGCCAGCAGTCAACTCAATCAGCCCCAGCATTTT. It specifies CASSQLNQPQHF. The rearrangement joins TRBV4-1 to TRBJ1-5, with D hard to call. Trimming took off 6 bases at V and 3 bases at J, with 6 bases between the two ends. Germline-derived CDR1 and CDR2 are MGHRA and YSYEKL. This CDR3 is 12 amino acids long.

This rearrangement joins TRBV7-2 to TRBJ1-4; D is ambiguous. Germline CDR1 reads SGHTA; CDR2 reads FQGNSA. CDR3 size: 13 residues. Trimming took 2 bases from V and 4 from J, leaving 5 bases between them. The CDR3 coding sequence is TGTGCCAGCAGCTTACAGTTTAATGAAAAACTGTTTTTT. It yields the protein CASSLQFNEKLFF. Full variable domain (outside the CDR3, taken from reference TRBV7-2 and TRBJ1-4): GAGVSQSPSNKVTEKGKDVELRCDPISGHTALYWYRQSLGQGLEFLIYFQGNSAPDKSGLPSDRFSAERTGGSVSTLTIQRTQQEDSAVYLCASSLQFNEKLFFGSGTQLSVL.

V gene TRBV5-1 combines with J gene TRBJ2-1, with TRBD2 matching over 8 bases. This CDR3 has 13 residues. Germline loops: CDR1 SGHRS, CDR2 YFSETQ. Trimming took 7 bases from V and 7 from J; bases not matched to a gene: 7. CDR3: CASRGGNGNEQFF. CDR3 DNA: TGCGCCAGCCGCGGGGGGAATGGTAATGAGCAGTTCTTC.

The V call is TRBV28, the J call TRBJ2-1, with 12 nucleotides matching TRBD2. Trimming took 6 bases from V and 4 from J; bases not matched to a gene: 13. CDR3 length equals 18 residues. Germline assignment: CDR1 MDHEN and CDR2 SYDVKM. CDR3: CASRLSVTSGSLYNEQFF. The CDR3 nucleotides read TGTGCCAGCAGGCTTAGCGTGACTAGCGGGAGTTTATACAATGAGCAGTTCTTC.

This chain joins TRBV28 and TRBJ1-2, with D unresolved. V was shortened by 8 bases and J by 2 bases, with 3 bases between the two germline ends. CDR1 and CDR2 (germline): MDHEN, SYDVKM. This CDR3 is built from 10 residues. CDR3 region: CASGNYGYTF. The CDR3 DNA reads as TGTGCCAGCGGGAACTATGGCTACACCTTC.

This chain connects TRBV28 to TRBJ2-2; D not certain. Germline values: CDR1 MDHEN, CDR2 SYDVKM. This CDR3 has 11 amino acids. V was shortened by 8 bases and J by 4 bases, with 5 bases between the two germline ends. The CDR3 DNA reads as TGTGCCAGCTCGTTCACCGGGGAGCTGTTTTTT. Amino acid sequence: CASSFTGELFF. Using reference TRBV28 and TRBJ2-2 for the parts outside the CDR3, the full variable domain is DVKVTQSSRYLVKRTGEKVFLECVQDMDHENMFWYRQDPGLGLRLIYFSYDVKMKEKGDIPEGYSVSREKKERFSLILESASTNQTSMYLCASSFTGELFFGEGSRLTVL.

The chain uses TRBV5-4 and TRBJ2-1, with D maybe TRBD2 (5 bases). Between the trimmed V and J ends, which lost 3 bases and 1 base, there was a span of 17 bases. There are 17 residues in the CDR3. Germline assignment: CDR1 SGHNT and CDR2 YYREEE (reference sequence). Here the CDR3 reads CASSWSTGLRSYNEQFF. The CDR3 coding sequence is TGTGCCAGCAGCTGGTCGACGGGGTTACGGTCCTACAATGAGCAGTTCTTC.

The CDR3 region has the DNA TGTGCCAGCAGCTTAGAGTCGGGGGAACAGTACTTC. Translating it yields CASSLESGEQYF. This chain links TRBV7-9 with TRBJ2-7; possible D gene TRBD2, 6 bases. Trimming removed 1 base at V and 10 bases at J, with 11 bases between. The CDR3 runs 12 residues. Per germline, CDR1 SEHNR and CDR2 FQNEAQ (reference sequence).

The CDR3 is CASSPPGRYNSPLHF. The CDR3 nucleotides are TGTGCCAGCAGTCCCCCGGGACGGTATAATTCACCCCTCCACTTT. The J gene is TRBJ1-6, the V gene TRBV27; TRBD1 is a possible D gene (5 bases). Germline CDR1 MNHEY, CDR2 SMNVEV (reference sequence). This CDR3 contains 15 residues. With 5 bases removed from V and 4 bases from J, the gap between germline ends came to 12 bases.

The chain is built from TRBV15 and TRBJ2-1; tentatively, D is TRBD2 (6 bases). The germline V gene encodes CDR1 LNHNV and CDR2 YYDKDF (reference sequence). The CDR3 totals 13 residues. With 0 bases removed from V and 10 bases from J, the gap between germline ends came to 10 bases. DNA of the CDR3: TGTGCCACCAGCAGAGATAAGGGAGGAGAGCAGTTCTTC. This codes for CATSRDKGGEQFF.

The chain combines TRBV18 with TRBJ2-5; D gene ambiguous. V lost 4 bases and J lost 5, with 5 bases in between. Germline loops: CDR1 KGHSH, CDR2 LQKENI. The CDR3 runs 11 residues. In DNA form, the CDR3 reads TGTGCCAGCTCACGTTTGGAGACCCAGTACTTC. It specifies CASSRLETQYF.

The rearrangement joins TRBV6-1 to TRBJ1-2, with D possibly being TRBD1 (5 bases). Germline V gene data show CDR1 as MNHNS and CDR2 as SASEGT. The CDR3 loop spans 12 amino acids. The ends were cut back, 8 bases at V and 5 bases at J, with 12 bases in the middle. This CDR3 is CASLQGGYGYTF. The DNA of the CDR3 is TGTGCCAGCTTGCAGGGTGGTTATGGCTACACCTTC.

The chain is built from TRBV5-1 and TRBJ2-3; 8 bases fit TRBD2. Germline V gene sequence: CDR1 SGHRS, CDR2 YFSETQ. V lost 4 bases, J lost 5 bases, and 9 bases stayed unmatched. The CDR3 spans 15 residues. CDR3 loop: CASSGTSRREDTQYF. The CDR3 DNA follows: TGCGCCAGCAGCGGGACTAGTCGAAGAGAAGATACGCAGTATTTT.

The CDR3 DNA reads TGTGCCAGTAGTGGCAGGGGGCTCCAGCCCCAGCATTTT. Translating gives CASSGRGLQPQHF. V usage is TRBV19 and J usage is TRBJ1-5; TRBD1 agrees at 8 bases. Germline V gives CDR1 LNHDA, CDR2 SQIVND (reference sequence). CDR3 length: 13 amino acids. Trimming cost V 5 bases and J 7 bases; bases outside gene matches: 4.

The gene calls are TRBV4-1 and TRBJ1-1; D perhaps matches TRBD1 (6 bases). This CDR3 spans 18 amino acids. CDR1 and CDR2 (germline): MGHRA, YSYEKL. V was pared by 4 bases and J by 1 base, with 22 bases between. CDR3 DNA sequence: TGCGCCAGCAGCCGTGGGGTAGGCAGGGGAGGTCAGAACACTGAAGCTTTCTTT. Its translation: CASSRGVGRGGQNTEAFF.

The rearrangement joins TRBV9 to TRBJ2-2; TRBD1 is a possible D gene (7 bases). The V gene's germline CDR1 is SGDLS and CDR2 YYNGEE. Trimming stripped 1 base from V and 6 bases from J, with 16 bases between. This CDR3 has 16 amino acids. This CDR3 is CASSVRAQGDSGELFF. CDR3 DNA: TGTGCCAGCAGCGTACGGGCCCAGGGGGACTCCGGGGAGCTGTTTTTT. The full variable domain, its missing parts supplied by reference TRBV9 and TRBJ2-2, is DSGVTQTPKHLITATGQRVTLRCSPRSGDLSVYWYQQSLDQGLQFLIQYYNGEERAKGNILERFSAQQFPDLHSELNLSSLELGDSALYFCASSVRAQGDSGELFFGEGSRLTVL.